This TCR beta chain was obtained from a study of cytomegalovirus exposure and HLA in healthy donors (dated by TCRdb to the late 2010s). Describing the broader study: In an earlier analysis of 587 of the donors, 276 Gb of sequence data and 100 million or so unique TCR beta sequences from about 180 million T cells were reported. All discovery cohort repertoires had been generated on a single sequencing platform. Genome-wide SNP genotypes for about three fifths of the 666 donors were used in a later genetic analysis, which treated that subset as a discovery cohort. Among under 450 genotyped donors of the cohort, an average of 235,054 unique TCR beta nucleotide sequences were sequenced per donor, roughly 20% of them non-productive. An early release that covered 640 HLA-typed donors contained approximately 320 gigabases of sequencing data and tens of millions of unique TCR sequences. A later analysis re-examined previously published TCR beta repertoires from 500 to 700 donors and added high-resolution HLA genotyping to investigate patterns of TCR occurrence. Rather than using new phenotypic data, the later analysis identified candidate immune exposures from TCR beta sequences and from how often those sequences occurred across donors. The study was designed to test whether signatures of past pathogen exposure could be identified by cataloging public T cell receptors. Along with the roughly 610-subject first cohort, a separate validation cohort of 120 different subjects was used. High-throughput TCR immunosequencing, statistical association of individual TCRs with disease status, and machine learning were combined to predict cytomegalovirus infection status. The number of donors typed differed by locus, with 629-630 for A, B, C, DRB1 and DQB1, about 500 for DQA1, approximately 580 for DPA1, and some 440 for DPB1. HLA typing covered class I and class II loci at four-digit resolution. An earlier analysis of several hundred of the donors applied high-throughput TCR beta sequencing to assess whether each TCR beta V gene segment acted as functional or pseudogenic. Roughly 5 DR-DQ haplotypes were treated as single units for association and clustering because of strong linkage in the cohort. The study used immunosequencing to profile the T cell repertoires of approximately 630 subjects and linked those repertoires to cytomegalovirus serostatus. Of the roughly 420 genotyped donors, approximately 81% were placed in the genetic ancestry cluster associated with self-reported Caucasian donors. Donor age, sex, ethnicity and CMV serostatus were compiled alongside the repertoire data. The paper's findings and limits, for the study overall: According to the authors, the approach could potentially be generalized to other disease states and immunological phenotypes. The presence/absence analyses assumed that sequencing depth was roughly uniform across donors, and that assumption may not be true. According to a later analysis, most CMV-associated TCR beta chains appeared to be HLA-restricted, and the HLA associations seemed to be driven largely by CMV exposure. Most TCR sequences were seen in very few donors, while some public TCRs were found in many individuals. In a later analysis, the rate of TCR association differed among HLA loci, with DRB1 alleles having the most associated TCRs and HLA-C alleles having the fewest. In this cohort, only TCR beta chains were sequenced, and detectable features were limited by the absence of alpha or paired-chain data. Some IMGT-functional V segments, including TRBV6-2 and TRBV6-3, could not be told apart with the 87-base-pair reads, so those segments were excluded. In vitro tests confirmed that a few of the cytomegalovirus-associated TCR beta chains recognize cytomegalovirus antigens. The classifier was reported to diagnose cytomegalovirus status with high specificity and sensitivity in both the original cohort and the validation cohort. According to a later analysis, parvovirus B19, influenza, CMV and Epstein-Barr virus appeared linked to several top co-occurrence clusters. V-gene and J-gene trimming of TCR beta chains was associated with a missense DCLRE1C variant in a later genetic analysis, and the association was replicated in an independent cohort. The earlier analysis of about 600 of the donors excluded around 17 rarely observed V segments, including chromosome 9 orphons, because counts were too low. Specific HLA alleles were associated with some 15,000 TCR beta sequences at a false discovery rate of 0.05 in a later analysis. HLA typing was unavailable for some donors at each locus, so association tests used only the typed subset. Broadly in line with IMGT annotations, most TCR beta V segments showed up in productive rearrangements about 87% or about 30% of the time in an earlier analysis of several hundred of the donors. A further reported finding was that TCR beta sequences accurately predicted the HLA-A and HLA-B alleles for most subjects in the first cohort. A group of highly shared sequence variants was considered likely to be a technical artifact of the sequencing pipeline. Linkage disequilibrium might explain the correlated functional status among segregating V segments, but an unknown experimental factor could not be ruled out. In a later genetic analysis, fewer N-insertions in productive TCRs were reported among donors in an Asian-associated ancestry cluster than the roughly 700-donor mean. A later analysis found that HLA-associated TCR beta chains were more clonally expanded and had lower generation probabilities than equally common non-associated chains. A total of 164 TCR beta chains were listed by the study as associated with cytomegalovirus. CMV serostatus was the only immune exposure information available for the cohort. Strong co-occurrence of HLA alleles, especially DR and DQ, made assigning TCR associations to individual alleles difficult.

To note about this clone: There is no known antigen for this receptor. Base quality data are lacking; no much larger clone is found one base away. The sample holds other DNA sequences that translate to the same CDR3.

Libraries came from the immunoSEQ multiplex PCR assay. For the multiplex PCR, a mixture combining 60 forward primers for TCR Vbeta segments and 13 reverse primers for TCR Jbeta segments was used. The CDR3 region of rearranged TCR beta genes was amplified from genomic DNA by a multiplex PCR assay. The amplified TCR beta libraries were sequenced on the Illumina HiSeq System as 87-base-pair reads. The source study handled its data this way. Across the roughly 600 repertoires, a later analysis counted around 80 million unique TCR beta chains, about 10 million of which were shared by at least two donors. To remove PCR and sequencing errors, raw reads were error-corrected and collapsed into unique sequences using a nearest-neighbor algorithm that merged closely related sequences. CDR3 sequences were aligned to IMGT reference sequences to assign V, D and J gene segments. Each retained sequence needed at least a six-nucleotide match to both a V gene segment and a J gene segment. Rearrangements were called productive when the CDR3 lacked stop codons and stayed in frame with V and J; all others were non-productive. CDR3 was defined according to IMGT convention as the region running from the second conserved V-encoded cysteine to the conserved J-encoded phenylalanine. Sequences without an unambiguous match to a single V gene segment were excluded from the earlier analysis of over 500 of the donors. An earlier analysis of around 600 of the donors classified V segments as functional when productive rearrangements were above 56.7% and as segregating when the standard deviation between donors was above 5%. A statistical classification framework was developed to diagnose cytomegalovirus status using the catalog of TCR beta chain sequences. In a later analysis, TCR nucleotide sequences were compared against IMGT/GENE-DB human TR gene sequences so that V and J genes could be assigned. The TCRdist pipeline was used in a later analysis to assign CDR3 sequences and most-parsimonious VDJ recombination scenarios. In a later analysis, every TCR beta chain was defined by the combination of its CDR3 amino acid sequence and its V-gene family, and reads without a unique V-gene family were dropped. To address suspected cross-contamination and a sequencing artifact, a later analysis removed around 600 highly shared, low-generation-probability nucleotide sequences. In a later analysis, a clonal expansion index was calculated for each public chain from normalized within-repertoire ranks of inferred template counts. A later analysis computed generation probabilities with a VDJ recombination model fitted to out-of-frame rearrangements, and checked the results against IGoR. Hypergeometric tests were used in a later analysis to score TCR-TCR, TCR-HLA and TCR-CMV co-occurrence, with a repertoire-size bias correction applied to the TCR pairs. To estimate false discovery rates, a later analysis permuted the HLA or CMV assignments 20 times. In a later analysis, co-occurring TCRs were grouped using DBSCAN, with TCRdist sequence similarity added in when clustering inside HLA-allele-positive subsets. Repertoires with fewer than 30,000 or more than 120,000 public chains, plus five repertoires with anomalous nucleotide sharing, were excluded from co-occurrence clustering. TCRdb took this table from immuneACCESS and kept in-frame rearrangements with V and J called. Such tables lack part of the clones; where checked against another copy, unresolved V genes explain under half of the gap, and the rest is unexplained. That table is the source of V, J and clone size, and D and trimming were worked out from the DNA. This sample holds 150,000 or so clones; roughly 78% were observed only once. The ten largest clonotypes hold 1% of the sample.

The cohort consisted of more than 650 healthy bone marrow donors. Cohort members were all nominally healthy when sampled, although unrecorded immune exposures were likely present. The donor tested CMV seropositive, placing the donor among the roughly 300 seropositive members of the cohort. Each donor provided a peripheral blood sample, and peripheral blood mononuclear cells were used for TCR beta sequencing. Genomic DNA extraction from the blood cell samples was performed with the Qiagen DNeasy Blood Extraction Kit. The CDR3 runs 15 residues from the cysteine to the phenylalanine. Left in the record is the CDR3 DNA by itself, 45 bases read in frame from the first base. The germline V gene yields SGDLS for CDR1 and YYNGEE for CDR2. The V and J ends are trimmed by 3 bases and 4 bases, leaving 11 bases between them.

This TCR was sampled from a woman in her forties or fifties in good health and CMV-seropositive. The chain is assembled from TRBV9 and TRBJ1-6; the D gene is perhaps TRBD1, on 6 matching bases. The sequenced material came from PBMCs. Here the CDR3 is given as CASSAGTPYNSPLHF. The DNA reads as follows: TGTGCCAGCAGCGCCGGGACACCTTATAATTCACCCCTCCACTTT.